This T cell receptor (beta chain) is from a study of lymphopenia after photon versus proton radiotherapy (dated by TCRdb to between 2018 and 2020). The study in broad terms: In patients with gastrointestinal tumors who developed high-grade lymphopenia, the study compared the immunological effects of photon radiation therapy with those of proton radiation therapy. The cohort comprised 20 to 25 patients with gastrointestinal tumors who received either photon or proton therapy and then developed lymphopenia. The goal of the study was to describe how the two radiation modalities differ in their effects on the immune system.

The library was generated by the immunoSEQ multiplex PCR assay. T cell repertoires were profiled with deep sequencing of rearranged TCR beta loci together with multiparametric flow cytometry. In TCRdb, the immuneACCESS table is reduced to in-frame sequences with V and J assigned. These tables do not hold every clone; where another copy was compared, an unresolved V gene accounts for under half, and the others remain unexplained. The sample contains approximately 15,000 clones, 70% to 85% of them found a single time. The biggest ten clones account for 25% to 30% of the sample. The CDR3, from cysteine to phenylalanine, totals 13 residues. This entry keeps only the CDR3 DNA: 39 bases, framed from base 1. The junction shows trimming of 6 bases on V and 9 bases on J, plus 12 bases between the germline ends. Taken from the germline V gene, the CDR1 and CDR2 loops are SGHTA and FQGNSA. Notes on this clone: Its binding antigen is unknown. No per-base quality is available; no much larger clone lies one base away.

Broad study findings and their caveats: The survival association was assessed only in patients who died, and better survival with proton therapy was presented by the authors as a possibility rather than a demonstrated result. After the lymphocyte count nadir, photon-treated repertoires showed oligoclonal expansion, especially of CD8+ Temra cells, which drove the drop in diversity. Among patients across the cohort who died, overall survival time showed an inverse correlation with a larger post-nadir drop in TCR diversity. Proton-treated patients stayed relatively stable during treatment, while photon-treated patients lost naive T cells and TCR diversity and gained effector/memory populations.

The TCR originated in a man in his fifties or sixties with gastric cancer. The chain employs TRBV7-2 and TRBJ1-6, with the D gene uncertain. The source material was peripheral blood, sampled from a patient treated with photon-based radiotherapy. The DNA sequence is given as TGTGCCAGCAGTTTCGGGGATGGTTCACCCCTCCACTTT. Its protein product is CASSFGDGSPLHF.